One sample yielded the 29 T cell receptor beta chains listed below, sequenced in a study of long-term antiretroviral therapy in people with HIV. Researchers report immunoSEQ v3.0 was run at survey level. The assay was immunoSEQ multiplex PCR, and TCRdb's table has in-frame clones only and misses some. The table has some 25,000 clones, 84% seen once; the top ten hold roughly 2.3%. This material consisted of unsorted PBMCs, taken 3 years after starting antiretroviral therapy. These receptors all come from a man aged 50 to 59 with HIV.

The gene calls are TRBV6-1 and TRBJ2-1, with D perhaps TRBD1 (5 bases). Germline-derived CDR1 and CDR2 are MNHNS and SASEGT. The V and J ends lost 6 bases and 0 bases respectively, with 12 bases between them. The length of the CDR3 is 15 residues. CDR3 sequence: CASRRTPSSYNEQFF. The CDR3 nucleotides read TGTGCCAGCAGACGGACACCGAGCTCCTACAATGAGCAGTTCTTC.

The CDR3 coding sequence is TGTGCCAGCAGCTTGGGTCGACTAGCGGGAGGCTCGAGCTCCTACAATGAGCAGTTCTTC. Protein: CASSLGRLAGGSSSYNEQFF. V and J are TRBV5-4 and TRBJ2-1, with 13 bases that match TRBD2. The CDR3 is 20 amino acids. The germline V gene encodes CDR1 SGHNT and CDR2 YYREEE (reference sequence). V gave up 0 bases and J gave up 0 bases; unmatched junction bases: 9.

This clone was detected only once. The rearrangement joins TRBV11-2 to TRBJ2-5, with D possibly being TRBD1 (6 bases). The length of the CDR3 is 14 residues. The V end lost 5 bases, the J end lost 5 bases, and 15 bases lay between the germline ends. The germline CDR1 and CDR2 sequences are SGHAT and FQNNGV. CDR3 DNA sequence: TGTGCCAGCAGCCAGATTTATAGGGGGGAGACCCAGTACTTC. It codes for CASSQIYRGETQYF.

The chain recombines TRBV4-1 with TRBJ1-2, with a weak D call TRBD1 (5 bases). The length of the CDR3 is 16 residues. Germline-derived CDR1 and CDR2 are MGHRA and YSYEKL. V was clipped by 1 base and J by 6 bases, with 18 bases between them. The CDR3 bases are TGCGCCAGCAGCCAAGTAGGCTCGGGCAGGGAAAATGGCTACACCTTC. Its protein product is CASSQVGSGRENGYTF.

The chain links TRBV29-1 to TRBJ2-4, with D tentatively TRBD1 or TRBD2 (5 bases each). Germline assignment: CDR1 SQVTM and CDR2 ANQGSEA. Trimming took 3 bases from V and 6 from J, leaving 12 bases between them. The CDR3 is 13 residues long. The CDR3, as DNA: TGCAGCGTTGAGGGGACGGCCCCAAACATTCAGTACTTC. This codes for CSVEGTAPNIQYF. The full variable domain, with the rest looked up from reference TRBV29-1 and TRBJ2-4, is SAVISQKPSRDICQRGTSLTIQCQVDSQVTMMFWYRQQPGQSLTLIATANQGSEATYESGFVIDKFPISRPNLTFSTLTVSNMSPEDSSIYLCSVEGTAPNIQYFGAGTRLSVL.

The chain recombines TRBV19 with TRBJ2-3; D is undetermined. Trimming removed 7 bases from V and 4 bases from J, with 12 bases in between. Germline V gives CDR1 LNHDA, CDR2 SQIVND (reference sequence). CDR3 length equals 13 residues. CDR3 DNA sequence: TGTGCCAGTATCGGCAGGAGCGCAGATACGCAGTATTTT. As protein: CASIGRSADTQYF.

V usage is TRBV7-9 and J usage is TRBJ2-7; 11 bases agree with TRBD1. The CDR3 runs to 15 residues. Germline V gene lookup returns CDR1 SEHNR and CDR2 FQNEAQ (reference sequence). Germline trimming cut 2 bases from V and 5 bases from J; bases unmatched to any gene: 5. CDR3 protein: CASSLSGQGAHEQYF. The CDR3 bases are TGTGCCAGCAGCTTATCCGGACAGGGGGCTCACGAGCAGTACTTC.

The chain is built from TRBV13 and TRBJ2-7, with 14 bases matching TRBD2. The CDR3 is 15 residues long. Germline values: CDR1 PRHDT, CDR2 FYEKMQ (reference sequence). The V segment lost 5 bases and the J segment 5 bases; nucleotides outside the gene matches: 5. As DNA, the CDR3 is TGTGCCAGCAGCCCATGGACTAGCGGGAGGAACGAGCAGTACTTC. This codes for CASSPWTSGRNEQYF.

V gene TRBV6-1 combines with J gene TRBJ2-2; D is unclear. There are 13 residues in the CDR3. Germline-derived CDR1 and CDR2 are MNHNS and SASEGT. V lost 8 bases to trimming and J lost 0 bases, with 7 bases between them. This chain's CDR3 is CASASSNTGELFF. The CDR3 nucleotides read TGTGCCAGCGCCAGTTCGAACACCGGGGAGCTGTTTTTT.

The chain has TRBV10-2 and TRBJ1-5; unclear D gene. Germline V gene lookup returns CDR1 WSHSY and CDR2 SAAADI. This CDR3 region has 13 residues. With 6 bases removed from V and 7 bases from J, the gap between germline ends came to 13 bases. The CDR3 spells CASREGIGQPQHF. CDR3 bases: TGCGCCAGCAGAGAGGGAATCGGGCAGCCCCAGCATTTT.

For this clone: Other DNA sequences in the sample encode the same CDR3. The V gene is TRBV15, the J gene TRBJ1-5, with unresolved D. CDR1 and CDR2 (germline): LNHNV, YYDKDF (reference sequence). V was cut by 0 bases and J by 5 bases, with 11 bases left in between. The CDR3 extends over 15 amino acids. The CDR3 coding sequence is TGTGCCACCAGCAGAGATGGAAGGGTCGATCAGCCCCAGCATTTT. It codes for CATSRDGRVDQPQHF.

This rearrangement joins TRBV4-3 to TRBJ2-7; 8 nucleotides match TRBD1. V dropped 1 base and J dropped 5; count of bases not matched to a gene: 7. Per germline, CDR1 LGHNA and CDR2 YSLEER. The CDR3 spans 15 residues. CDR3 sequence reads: CASSQVYRGWNEQYF. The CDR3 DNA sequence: TGCGCCAGCAGCCAAGTTTACAGGGGGTGGAACGAGCAGTACTTC.

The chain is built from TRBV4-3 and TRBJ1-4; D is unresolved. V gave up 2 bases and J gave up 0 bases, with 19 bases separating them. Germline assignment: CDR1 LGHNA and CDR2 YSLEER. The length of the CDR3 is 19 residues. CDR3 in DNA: TGCGCCAGCAGCCAACGAGACCCCGGACTCTACGCAACTAATGAAAAACTGTTTTTT. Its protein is CASSQRDPGLYATNEKLFF.

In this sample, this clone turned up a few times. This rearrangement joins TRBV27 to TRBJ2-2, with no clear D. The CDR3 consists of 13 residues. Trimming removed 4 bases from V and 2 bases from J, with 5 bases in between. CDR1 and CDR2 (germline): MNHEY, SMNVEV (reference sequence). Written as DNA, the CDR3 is TGTGCCAGCAGTTCTCGAAACACCGGGGAGCTGTTTTTT. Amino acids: CASSSRNTGELFF.

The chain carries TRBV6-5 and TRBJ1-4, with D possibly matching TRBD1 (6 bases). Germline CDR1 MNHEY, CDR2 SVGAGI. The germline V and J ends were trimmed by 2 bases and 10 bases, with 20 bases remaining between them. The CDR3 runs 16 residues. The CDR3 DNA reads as TGTGCCAGCAGTTACGTGGGGGCCCGCGGCCATGGAAAACTGTTTTTT. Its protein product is CASSYVGARGHGKLFF.

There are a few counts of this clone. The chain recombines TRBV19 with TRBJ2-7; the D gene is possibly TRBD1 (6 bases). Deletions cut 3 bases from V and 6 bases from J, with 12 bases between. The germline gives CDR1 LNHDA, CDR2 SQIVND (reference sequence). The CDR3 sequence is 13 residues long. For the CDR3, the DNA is TGTGCCAGTAGTATGACACAGGGATTCGAGCAGTACTTC. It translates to CASSMTQGFEQYF.

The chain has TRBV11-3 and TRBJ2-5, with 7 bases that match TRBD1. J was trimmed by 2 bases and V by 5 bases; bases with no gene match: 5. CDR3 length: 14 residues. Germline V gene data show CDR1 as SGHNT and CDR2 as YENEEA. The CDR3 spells CASSTRDSQETQYF. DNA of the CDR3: TGTGCCAGCAGCACAAGGGACAGTCAAGAGACCCAGTACTTC.

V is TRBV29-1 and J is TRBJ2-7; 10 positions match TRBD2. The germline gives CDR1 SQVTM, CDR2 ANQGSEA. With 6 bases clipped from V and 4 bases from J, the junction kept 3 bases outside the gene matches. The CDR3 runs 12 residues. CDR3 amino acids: CSVGTSEYEQYF. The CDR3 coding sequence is TGCAGCGTCGGGACTAGCGAGTACGAGCAGTACTTC.

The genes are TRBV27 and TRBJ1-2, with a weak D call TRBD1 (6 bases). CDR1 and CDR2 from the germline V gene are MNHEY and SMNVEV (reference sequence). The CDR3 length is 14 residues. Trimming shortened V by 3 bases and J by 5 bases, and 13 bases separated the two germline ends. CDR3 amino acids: CASSLDAGAYGYTF. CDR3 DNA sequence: TGTGCCAGCAGTTTGGACGCGGGGGCGTATGGCTACACCTTC.

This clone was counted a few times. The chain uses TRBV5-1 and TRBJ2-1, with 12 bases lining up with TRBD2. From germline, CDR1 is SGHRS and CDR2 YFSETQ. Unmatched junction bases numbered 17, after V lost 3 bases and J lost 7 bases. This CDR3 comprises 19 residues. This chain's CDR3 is CASSSPLTSGRLSGNEQFF. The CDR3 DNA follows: TGCGCCAGCAGCTCACCCCTCACTAGCGGGAGGCTTTCTGGGAATGAGCAGTTCTTC.

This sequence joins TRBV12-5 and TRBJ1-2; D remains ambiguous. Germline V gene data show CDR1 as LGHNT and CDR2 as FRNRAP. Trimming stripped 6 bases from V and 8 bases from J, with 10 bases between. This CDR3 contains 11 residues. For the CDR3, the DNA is TGTGCTAGTGGCTTTAATAGAGGCTACACCTTC. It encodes CASGFNRGYTF.

The CDR3 is CASSQDSPGSGNTIYF. The CDR3 DNA sequence: TGCGCCAGCAGCCAAGATTCTCCAGGATCTGGAAACACCATATATTTT. The chain uses TRBV4-3 and TRBJ1-3; D gene uncertain. Per the germline V gene, CDR1 is LGHNA and CDR2 is YSLEER. The CDR3 sequence is 16 residues long. The ends were cut back, 0 bases at V and 1 base at J, with 10 bases in the middle.

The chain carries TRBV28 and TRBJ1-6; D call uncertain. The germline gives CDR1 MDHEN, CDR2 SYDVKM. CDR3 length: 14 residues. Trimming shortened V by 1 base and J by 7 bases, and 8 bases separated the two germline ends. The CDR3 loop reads CASSLLGRNSPLHF. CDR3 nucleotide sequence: TGTGCCAGCAGTTTATTGGGCAGAAATTCACCCCTCCACTTT.

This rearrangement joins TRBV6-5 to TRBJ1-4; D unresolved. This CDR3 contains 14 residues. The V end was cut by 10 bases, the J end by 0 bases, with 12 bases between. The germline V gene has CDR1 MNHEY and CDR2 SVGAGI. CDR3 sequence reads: CATSPTPTNEKLFF. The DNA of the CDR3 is TGTGCCACCTCCCCGACGCCAACTAATGAAAAACTGTTTTTT.

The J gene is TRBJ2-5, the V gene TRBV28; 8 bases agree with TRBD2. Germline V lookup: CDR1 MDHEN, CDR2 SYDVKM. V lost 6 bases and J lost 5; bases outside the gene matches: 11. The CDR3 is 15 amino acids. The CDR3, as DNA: TGTGCCAGCAGGAGGGGTCGGGGGGGTAGTGAGACCCAGTACTTC. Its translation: CASRRGRGGSETQYF.

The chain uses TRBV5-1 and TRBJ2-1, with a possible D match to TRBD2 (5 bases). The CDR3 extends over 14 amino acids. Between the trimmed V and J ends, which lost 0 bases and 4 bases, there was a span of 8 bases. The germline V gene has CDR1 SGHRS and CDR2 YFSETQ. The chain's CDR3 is CASSLEREYNEQFF. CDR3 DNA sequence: TGCGCCAGCAGCTTGGAGAGGGAGTACAATGAGCAGTTCTTC.

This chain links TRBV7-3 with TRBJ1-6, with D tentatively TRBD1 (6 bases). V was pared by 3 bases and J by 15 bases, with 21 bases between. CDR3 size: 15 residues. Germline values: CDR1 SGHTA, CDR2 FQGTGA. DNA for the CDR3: TGTGCCAGCAGCTTGGAACCGGACAGCCCCAGGGACCTCCACTTT. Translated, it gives CASSLEPDSPRDLHF.

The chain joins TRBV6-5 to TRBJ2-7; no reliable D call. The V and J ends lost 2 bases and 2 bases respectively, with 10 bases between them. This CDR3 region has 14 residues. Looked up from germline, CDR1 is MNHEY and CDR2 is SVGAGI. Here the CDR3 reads CASSYVGSPYEQYF. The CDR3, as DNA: TGTGCCAGCAGTTACGTAGGATCTCCCTACGAGCAGTACTTC.

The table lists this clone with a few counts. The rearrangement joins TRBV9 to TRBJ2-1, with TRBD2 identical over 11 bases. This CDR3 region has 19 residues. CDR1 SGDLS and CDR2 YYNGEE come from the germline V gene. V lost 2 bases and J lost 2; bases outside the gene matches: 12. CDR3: CASSVKGRLAGGPYNEQFF. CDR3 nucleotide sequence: TGTGCCAGCAGCGTTAAGGGTAGGCTAGCGGGAGGTCCCTACAATGAGCAGTTCTTC.